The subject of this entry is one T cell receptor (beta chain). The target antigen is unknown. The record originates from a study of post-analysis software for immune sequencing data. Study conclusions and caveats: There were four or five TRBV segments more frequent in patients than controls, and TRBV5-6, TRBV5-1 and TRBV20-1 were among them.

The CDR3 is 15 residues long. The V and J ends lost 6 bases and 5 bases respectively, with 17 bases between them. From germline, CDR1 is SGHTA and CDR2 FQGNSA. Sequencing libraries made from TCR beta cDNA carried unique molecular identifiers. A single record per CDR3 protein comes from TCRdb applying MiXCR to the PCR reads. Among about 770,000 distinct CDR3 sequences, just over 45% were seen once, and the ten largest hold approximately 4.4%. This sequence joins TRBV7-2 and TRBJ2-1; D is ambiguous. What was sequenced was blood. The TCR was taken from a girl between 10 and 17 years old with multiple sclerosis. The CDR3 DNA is TGTGCCAGCAGTTACCCCGGGCTAGTGAACAATGAGCAGTTCTTC. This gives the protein CASSYPGLVNNEQFF.